This T cell receptor beta chain emerged from a study of shared clonotypes between healthy human individuals. The protocol was immunoSEQ multiplex PCR, while the TCRdb copy is restricted to in-frame clones and leaves out a portion. The sample lists around 720,000 clones; 55% to 85% were seen once. The study separated CD4+ cells into CD45RA+ naive and CD45RA-negative memory subsets. This clone was seen just once. The CDR3 is 15 residues long. V shed 4 bases and J 7 bases; nucleotides not matched to a gene: 8. Germline loops: CDR1 ENHRY, CDR2 SYGVKD. The gene calls are TRBV10-3 and TRBJ1-1; 11 nucleotides line up with TRBD1. The sample was memory CD4+ T cells sorted from blood. The sample's subset: CD45RA-negative fraction. The source of this sequence is a woman in her thirties in good health. CDR3 amino acids: CAISVGQGALSEAFF. CDR3 DNA sequence: TGTGCCATCAGTGTAGGACAGGGGGCGCTTAGTGAAGCTTTCTTT.